This is a list of T cell receptor beta chains from one sample in a study of T-cell memory formation after mild COVID-19. TCRdb itself ran the 5' RACE reads through MiXCR, one entry per CDR3 protein. The data hold about 440,000 distinct CDR3 sequences, with around 18% observed a single time. The sequencing sample was made of PBMCs or a T cell subset sorted from them (not recorded which). All receptors derive from an adult woman who had mild COVID-19 (a few samples of this study predate the infection). Cell type and time point are not known. CDR3s include the opening cysteine and the closing phenylalanine or tryptophan. Fields, in order: clone size, D gene, V gene, J gene, CDR3 protein, CDR3 DNA. D genes are given only for firm matches. Rows may omit the clone size; those that give it use once, few, many or a size class.

>NA|NA|TRBV4-1|TRBJ2-7
CASSQNRVTEQYF
TGCGCCAGCAGCCAAAACAGGGTGACCGAGCAGTACTTC
>few|TRBD2|TRBV7-2|TRBJ2-7
CASRPSSGAYEQYF
TGTGCCAGCAGACCCTCGAGCGGGGCCTACGAGCAGTACTTC
>many|TRBD2|TRBV5-1|TRBJ2-1
CASAAGYYNEQFF
TGCGCCAGCGCAGCGGGGTACTACAATGAGCAGTTCTTC
>NA|NA|TRBV18|TRBJ2-7
CASSPPALPYEQYF
TGTGCCAGCTCACCCCCTGCCCTGCCCTACGAGCAGTACTTC
>NA|TRBD2|TRBV11-2|TRBJ2-1
CASSLVSPGLTGEQFF
TGTGCCAGCAGCTTAGTTTCGCCGGGACTAACGGGTGAGCAGTTCTTC
>NA|TRBD1|TRBV18|TRBJ1-2
CASSPTYRGDQGYTF
TGTGCCAGCTCACCGACTTACAGGGGCGACCAGGGCTACACCTTC
>NA|TRBD2|TRBV7-6|TRBJ2-7
CASSLAGVDDYEQYF
TGTGCCAGCAGCCTAGCGGGGGTGGACGACTACGAGCAGTACTTC
>NA|NA|TRBV20-1|TRBJ1-1
CSARDRRGRGLVGDTEAFF
TGCAGTGCTAGAGATCGGAGAGGGAGGGGACTTGTAGGTGACACTGAAGCTTTCTTT
>NA|NA|TRBV15|TRBJ2-7
CATSRDLGASYEQYF
TGTGCCACCAGCAGAGATCTGGGGGCTTCCTACGAGCAGTACTTC
>NA|NA|TRBV5-6|TRBJ2-1
CASSLNRGGYNEQFF
TGTGCCAGCAGCCTTAACAGGGGAGGCTACAATGAGCAGTTCTTC
>NA|NA|TRBV6-5|TRBJ1-3
CASRRISSGNTIYF
TGTGCCAGCAGACGCATAAGCTCTGGAAACACCATATATTTT
>NA|TRBD2|TRBV5-1|TRBJ2-1
CASSQLSGSGYNEQFF
TGCGCCAGCAGCCAGCTTAGCGGGAGCGGCTACAATGAGCAGTTCTTC
>NA|NA|TRBV12-3/TRBV12-4|TRBJ2-5
CASSSEGRGYGETQYF
TGTGCCAGCAGCTCAGAGGGGCGCGGCTACGGAGAGACCCAGTACTTC
>few|TRBD2|TRBV12-3/TRBV12-4|TRBJ2-1
CASSPPTSGLYNEQFF
TGTGCCAGCAGTCCTCCGACTAGCGGGCTCTACAATGAGCAGTTCTTC
>NA|NA|TRBV7-6|TRBJ2-1
CASSLNPYEQFF
TGTGCCAGCAGCTTAAACCCCTATGAGCAGTTCTTC
>NA|TRBD1|TRBV12-3/TRBV12-4|TRBJ1-4
CASSLGTGGTFNEKLFF
TGTGCCAGCAGTTTGGGGACAGGGGGGACCTTTAATGAAAAACTGTTTTTT
>few|TRBD1|TRBV27|TRBJ2-2
CASSLRPGGLGTGELFF
TGTGCCAGCAGTTTAAGGCCAGGGGGATTAGGCACCGGGGAGCTGTTTTTT
>NA|TRBD1|TRBV3-1|TRBJ2-7
CASTLGQGEDEQYF
TGTGCCAGCACCCTGGGACAGGGGGAAGACGAGCAGTACTTC
>many|NA|TRBV4-1|TRBJ1-2
CASSQDLSPASWGGYTF
TGCGCCAGCAGCCAAGACCTTTCGCCTGCCAGTTGGGGTGGCTACACCTTC
>few|NA|TRBV15|TRBJ2-3
CATRRAEDTQYF
TGTGCCACCCGGAGGGCCGAAGATACGCAGTATTTT
>NA|NA|TRBV3-1|TRBJ2-1
CASSLLSRGYNEQFF
TGTGCCAGCAGCCTCCTTTCTCGGGGCTACAATGAGCAGTTCTTC
>NA|NA|TRBV9|TRBJ2-7
CASSVATVSYEQYF
TGTGCCAGCAGCGTAGCTACGGTCTCCTACGAGCAGTACTTC
>NA|NA|TRBV4-2|TRBJ2-1
CASSQDRRSYNEQFF
TGTGCCAGCAGCCAAGATAGGCGGTCCTACAATGAGCAGTTCTTC
>NA|NA|TRBV12-2|TRBJ2-4
CASRFRVTDKNIQYF
TGTGCAAGTCGCTTTAGAGTGACAGACAAAAACATTCAGTACTTC
>NA|TRBD1|TRBV20-1|TRBJ2-1
CSARGATGGSYNEQFF
TGCAGTGCTAGAGGGGCGACAGGGGGGTCCTACAATGAGCAGTTCTTC
>NA|NA|TRBV7-6|TRBJ2-5
CASSLVPSDRETQYF
TGTGCCAGCAGCTTAGTCCCATCGGATCGGGAGACCCAGTACTTC
>many|TRBD2|TRBV29-1|TRBJ2-7
CSVGPGGGFLYEQYF
TGCAGCGTTGGCCCGGGGGGAGGTTTTCTCTACGAGCAGTACTTC
>few|TRBD2|TRBV5-1|TRBJ2-1
CASSSISGGYNEQFF
TGCGCCAGCAGCTCCATTAGCGGGGGATACAATGAGCAGTTCTTC
>few|TRBD1|TRBV6-5|TRBJ1-2
CASSIQGPANYGYTF
TGTGCCAGCAGTATACAGGGGCCAGCTAACTATGGCTACACCTTC
>many|NA|TRBV20-1|TRBJ1-5
CSAEGQLNQPQHF
TGCAGTGCGGAAGGACAGTTAAATCAGCCCCAGCATTTT
>few|NA|TRBV15|TRBJ2-1
CATSSDENNEQFF
TGTGCCACCAGCAGTGACGAGAACAATGAGCAGTTCTTC
>NA|TRBD1|TRBV7-3|TRBJ2-2
CASRDRVGNTGELFF
TGTGCCAGCAGGGACAGGGTAGGGAACACCGGGGAGCTGTTTTTT
>few|TRBD1|TRBV3-1|TRBJ2-7
CASSQDDRGRVRSYEQYF
TGTGCCAGCAGCCAAGACGACAGGGGGCGTGTGAGGTCCTACGAGCAGTACTTC
>few|TRBD2|TRBV7-6|TRBJ2-3
CASSSKRGGGSTDTQYF
TGTGCCAGCAGCTCCAAGAGGGGCGGGGGGAGCACAGATACGCAGTATTTT
>NA|NA|TRBV12-3/TRBV12-4|TRBJ2-1
CASSLTSLDEQFF
TGTGCCAGCAGTTTAACCTCGTTAGATGAGCAGTTCTTC
>NA|NA|TRBV5-6|TRBJ1-6
CASSLNGQGLDSPLHF
TGTGCCAGCAGCTTGAACGGGCAGGGGCTAGATTCACCCCTCCACTTT
>NA|NA|TRBV7-2|TRBJ1-5
CASSPRGGAGNQPQHF
TGTGCCAGCAGCCCCCGGGGGGGAGCAGGGAATCAGCCCCAGCATTTT
>NA|TRBD1|TRBV24-1|TRBJ2-6
CAGPGTGEISGANVLTF
TGTGCCGGCCCCGGGACAGGAGAAATCTCTGGGGCCAACGTCCTGACTTTC
>NA|NA|TRBV4-3|TRBJ2-1
CASSQDARPRMEQFF
TGCGCCAGCAGCCAAGATGCGCGTCCCCGAATGGAGCAGTTCTTC
>NA|NA|TRBV5-1|TRBJ1-5
CASSYGTPGGQPQHF
TGCGCCAGCAGCTACGGGACCCCCGGCGGACAGCCCCAGCATTTT
>once|TRBD2|TRBV5-1|TRBJ2-5
CAGSLGTSARETQYF
TGCGCCGGCAGCCTAGGGACTAGCGCTCGCGAGACCCAGTACTTC
>NA|TRBD1|TRBV27|TRBJ2-5
CASSAEGQGYGTQYF
TGTGCCAGCAGTGCCGAAGGACAGGGTTACGGGACCCAGTACTTC
>NA|NA|TRBV7-9|TRBJ2-7
CASSADGYEQYF
TGTGCCAGCAGCGCGGACGGCTACGAGCAGTACTTC
>few|NA|TRBV4-1|TRBJ1-1
CASSQALPRGLVVNTEAFF
TGCGCCAGCAGCCAAGCCCTCCCTAGGGGCCTCGTAGTGAACACTGAAGCTTTCTTT
>NA|NA|TRBV7-2|TRBJ1-2
CASSLAGEVGGYTF
TGTGCCAGCAGCCTGGCGGGGGAAGTCGGTGGCTACACCTTC
>few|TRBD2|TRBV7-6|TRBJ2-7
CASSLDGGSSYEQYF
TGTGCCAGCAGCTTAGACGGCGGGAGCTCCTACGAGCAGTACTTC
>NA|TRBD2|TRBV11-2|TRBJ2-1
CASSLDFAGVPYNEQFF
TGTGCCAGCAGCTTAGATTTCGCGGGGGTTCCCTACAATGAGCAGTTCTTC
>few|NA|TRBV30|TRBJ2-3
CAWTGGADTQYF
TGTGCCTGGACCGGAGGCGCAGATACGCAGTATTTT
>few|TRBD1|TRBV6-5|TRBJ1-4
CASSRTGPNEKLFF
TGTGCCAGCAGCCGGACAGGGCCTAATGAAAAACTGTTTTTT
>NA|NA|TRBV5-6|TRBJ1-1
CASSWGQTEAFF
TGTGCCAGCAGCTGGGGGCAGACTGAAGCTTTCTTT
>few|NA|TRBV6-5|TRBJ1-5
CASSLGRKNQPQHF
TGTGCCAGCAGCCTCGGACGGAAGAATCAGCCCCAGCATTTT
>few|TRBD1|TRBV15|TRBJ2-3
CATSRDRATDTQYF
TGTGCCACCAGCAGGGACAGGGCCACAGATACGCAGTATTTT
>NA|TRBD2|TRBV5-1|TRBJ2-1
CASSLARGGLNEQFF
TGCGCCAGCAGCTTGGCCCGGGGGGGCCTAAATGAGCAGTTCTTC